This TCR beta chain was sequenced during a study of cytomegalovirus exposure and HLA in healthy donors. General study findings and limits: Investigators reported over 150 TCR beta chains as tied to cytomegalovirus.

About this clone: As yet, its antigen is unknown.

PCR used 60 Vbeta primers and 13 Jbeta primers. Repertoires were generated with immunoSEQ multiplex PCR, while TCRdb's copy carries only in-frame clones and drops some. Here the sample spans about 140,000 clones, around 75% being singletons. The CDR3 contains 17 residues. The germline V gene encodes CDR1 KGHSH and CDR2 LQKENI. V lost 6 bases and J lost 0, with 17 bases in between. This chain uses TRBV18 with TRBJ2-2, with D tentatively TRBD2 (6 bases). The sequenced material came from PBMCs. The receptor's source is a woman in her 30s in good health and CMV-seronegative. In DNA form, the CDR3 reads TGTGCCAGCTCCGCTTTTCGCGGGGCATCGAACACCGGGGAGCTGTTTTTT. Residues: CASSAFRGASNTGELFF.